The rows below give T cell receptor beta chains drawn from one sample of a study of cytomegalovirus exposure and HLA in healthy donors. Data came from immunoSEQ multiplex PCR; TCRdb stores just in-frame clones and leaves some out. Among 250,000 to 350,000 clones, about nine tenths were seen once, and the ten largest hold 3% to 4%. Source material: PBMCs. Receptors originate from a man in his forties in good health and CMV-seropositive. CDR3s include the opening cysteine and the closing phenylalanine or tryptophan. Each record gives: V gene, D gene, clone size, J gene, CDR3 protein, CDR3 DNA. The D gene is left open where the match is weak. Where a row states a size, it is once, few, many or the class of an expanded clone; other rows omit it.

TRBV2	.	.	TRBJ2-7	CASSELVGSYEQYF	TGTGCCAGCAGTGAGTTGGTAGGGAGCTACGAGCAGTACTTC
TRBV7-3	.	.	TRBJ2-7	CASSFYRGNEQYF	TGTGCCAGCAGCTTCTATCGGGGTAACGAGCAGTACTTC
TRBV9	.	.	TRBJ2-7	CASSVGASFYEQYF	TGTGCCAGCAGCGTAGGGGCTAGCTTTTACGAGCAGTACTTC
TRBV14	.	once	TRBJ2-7	CASSQAGMNPAYEQYF	TGTGCCAGCAGCCAAGCCGGGATGAACCCGGCCTACGAGCAGTACTTC
TRBV9	.	.	TRBJ2-2	CASSDFSGGNTGELFF	TGTGCCAGCAGCGATTTTAGCGGAGGGAACACCGGGGAGCTGTTTTTT
TRBV9	TRBD1	.	TRBJ2-7	CASSGPRGKLYEQYF	TGTGCCAGCAGCGGCCCCAGGGGGAAGTTATACGAGCAGTACTTC
TRBV7-9	.	.	TRBJ1-4	CASRPMIGNEKLFF	TGTGCCAGCAGGCCGATGATCGGTAATGAAAAACTGTTTTTT
TRBV7-9	.	.	TRBJ1-2	CASSLEAADGYTF	TGTGCCAGCAGCTTAGAAGCGGCAGATGGCTACACCTTC
TRBV5-4	TRBD1	.	TRBJ1-2	CASSSGGTVPNNFNYGYTF	TGTGCCAGCAGCTCGGGGGGGACAGTCCCTAATAACTTTAACTATGGCTACACCTTC
TRBV5-1	TRBD2	.	TRBJ2-7	CASSRTSGRYEQYF	TGCGCCAGCAGCCGGACTAGCGGGCGCTACGAGCAGTACTTC
TRBV29-1	TRBD1	.	TRBJ2-4	CSVYGQESRNIQYF	TGCAGCGTTTACGGACAGGAGAGTCGAAACATTCAGTACTTC
TRBV5-8	TRBD1	.	TRBJ2-3	CASSFSGQGTDTQYF	TGTGCCAGCAGCTTCTCGGGACAGGGCACAGATACGCAGTATTTT
TRBV7-9	TRBD1	.	TRBJ2-4	CSSSTKGTGNIQYF	TGTTCCAGCAGCACCAAAGGGACAGGGAACATTCAGTACTTC
TRBV30	.	.	TRBJ1-1	CAWSVTRGNTEAFF	TGTGCCTGGAGTGTCACCAGGGGAAACACTGAAGCTTTCTTT
TRBV6-5	.	.	TRBJ1-4	CASGTQENEKLFF	TGTGCCAGCGGAACACAGGAGAATGAAAAACTGTTTTTT
TRBV9	.	.	TRBJ2-2	CASSVSTDFANTGELFF	TGTGCCAGCAGCGTTTCGACAGATTTCGCGAACACCGGGGAGCTGTTTTTT
TRBV25-1	TRBD1	.	TRBJ1-5	CASSAGGQPQHF	TGTGCCAGCAGTGCAGGGGGCCAGCCCCAGCATTTT
TRBV13	.	once	TRBJ2-1	CASSAGTPYNEQFF	TGTGCCAGCAGCGCAGGGACACCCTACAATGAGCAGTTCTTC
TRBV18	.	.	TRBJ1-4	CASSQLGIHEKLFF	TGTGCCAGCTCCCAGCTAGGCATACATGAAAAACTGTTTTTT
TRBV4-1	.	.	TRBJ2-5	CASSQDWRETQYF	TGCGCCAGCAGCCAAGATTGGAGGGAGACCCAGTACTTC
TRBV7-9	.	.	TRBJ2-2	CASSPPTTGQNTGELFF	TGTGCCAGCAGCCCCCCCACGACAGGACAGAACACCGGGGAGCTGTTTTTT
TRBV5-4	.	.	TRBJ2-1	CASSLRLGSSYNEQFF	TGTGCCAGCAGCTTGCGGCTGGGGAGCTCCTACAATGAGCAGTTCTTC
TRBV2	.	.	TRBJ1-2	CASILDINYGYTF	TGTGCCAGCATTCTGGACATAAACTATGGCTACACCTTC
TRBV6-5	.	.	TRBJ1-2	CASGGVYGYTF	TGTGCCAGCGGCGGGGTCTATGGCTACACCTTC
TRBV7-9	TRBD2	.	TRBJ2-1	CASSPSGASYNEQFF	TGTGCCAGCAGCCCCAGCGGGGCCTCCTACAATGAGCAGTTCTTC